This T cell receptor (beta chain) was identified during a study of shared clonotypes between healthy human individuals. This clone was counted between two and nine times. Using immunoSEQ multiplex PCR, the repertoire was profiled, and TCRdb retains in-frame clones only, with some absent. The sample lists roughly 700,000 clones, around 72% occurring once. This clonotype was sampled from a woman in her thirties in good health. What was sequenced was memory CD4+ T cells sorted from blood. Specified subset: CD45RA-negative fraction.

In nucleotides, the CDR3 is TGTGCCAGCAGTCGGACTAACCTGCACGGGCAGTTCTTC. This encodes CASSRTNLHGQFF. The rearrangement links TRBV28 to TRBJ2-1, with D perhaps matching TRBD2 (6 bases). Trimming left V 5 bases short and J 12 bases short, with 17 bases between. CDR1 is MDHEN and CDR2 is SYDVKM in the germline V gene. CDR3 length equals 13 residues.